A selection of T cell receptor beta chains follows, all from one sample in a study of shared clonotypes between healthy human individuals. Generated by immunoSEQ multiplex PCR, the TCRdb table keeps only in-frame clones and is missing some. The sample has around 1.9 million clones; around 93% are singletons. Sequencing input: naive CD8+ T cells from PBMCs. Source of these receptors: a man aged 18 to 30 in good health. Some clones in this sample may be carry-over from other donors' samples. Both conserved end residues are part of each CDR3. A D gene is named only where the DNA matches it firmly.

CDR3: CASSLGQGFWYEQYF; J: TRBJ2-7; length: 15; V: TRBV11-2; D: NA
CDR3: CASSLGTSGSFADTQYF; J: TRBJ2-3; length: 17; V: TRBV5-5; D: TRBD2
CDR3: CASGLGGINRQPDTQYF; J: TRBJ2-3; length: 17; V: TRBV12-5; D: NA
CDR3: CAIGGTLSPANYGYTF; J: TRBJ1-2; length: 16; V: TRBV10-3; D: NA
CDR3: CASSPRGQWGKLFF; J: TRBJ1-4; length: 14; V: TRBV11-2; D: NA
CDR3: CSAEGLAAYNEQFF; J: TRBJ2-1; length: 14; V: TRBV29-1; D: TRBD2
CDR3: CASSHGQGQPYEQYF; J: TRBJ2-7; length: 15; V: TRBV4-1; D: TRBD1
CDR3: CAISESGQGSNQPQHF; J: TRBJ1-5; length: 16; V: TRBV10-3; D: TRBD1
CDR3: CASSLRTSGTNNEQFF; J: TRBJ2-1; length: 16; V: TRBV4-1; D: TRBD2
CDR3: CASSPYRNTGELFF; J: TRBJ2-2; length: 14; V: TRBV25-1; D: NA
CDR3: CASSHQLGLLTYNEQFF; J: TRBJ2-1; length: 17; V: TRBV6-4; D: NA
CDR3: CASSLSTGTAYEQYF; J: TRBJ2-7; length: 15; V: TRBV27; D: TRBD1
CDR3: CASSYEGQGLYNGYTF; J: TRBJ1-2; length: 16; V: TRBV6-5; D: TRBD1
CDR3: CASSSGGIYAAEAFF; J: TRBJ1-1; length: 15; V: TRBV19; D: NA
CDR3: CASSFSPPGANVLTF; J: TRBJ2-6; length: 15; V: TRBV7-9; D: NA
CDR3: CASSLEGVSQPQHF; J: TRBJ1-5; length: 14; V: TRBV27; D: NA
CDR3: CASSSADRGRPYEQYF; J: TRBJ2-7; length: 16; V: TRBV13; D: TRBD1